This T cell receptor (beta chain) was retrieved from a study of T cells in Graves' hyperthyroidism and ophthalmopathy. This clonotype occurred a few times. Amplified TCR beta CDR3 regions came from RNA transcripts. The study used the HTBI primer set for a first-round RT-PCR of the TCR CDR3. TCRdb re-analysed the multiplex PCR reads in MiXCR, keeping a single row per CDR3 protein. This table holds a few hundred thousand distinct CDR3 sequences, approximately 14% found once. Trimming removed 10 bases from V and 5 bases from J, with 13 bases in between. The CDR3 has 12 residues. Germline CDR1 reads KGHDR; CDR2 reads SFDVKD. Patients were excluded because of uncontrolled infection, other autoimmune disease, pregnancy or lactation.

The sample comprised blood. The chain carries TRBV24-1 and TRBJ2-5; weak D call: TRBD1 (6 bases). The source of this sequence is a young woman with Graves' hyperthyroidism. The CDR3 is CATKGDRETQYF. CDR3 DNA sequence: TGTGCCACAAAGGGGGATAGGGAGACCCAGTACTTC.